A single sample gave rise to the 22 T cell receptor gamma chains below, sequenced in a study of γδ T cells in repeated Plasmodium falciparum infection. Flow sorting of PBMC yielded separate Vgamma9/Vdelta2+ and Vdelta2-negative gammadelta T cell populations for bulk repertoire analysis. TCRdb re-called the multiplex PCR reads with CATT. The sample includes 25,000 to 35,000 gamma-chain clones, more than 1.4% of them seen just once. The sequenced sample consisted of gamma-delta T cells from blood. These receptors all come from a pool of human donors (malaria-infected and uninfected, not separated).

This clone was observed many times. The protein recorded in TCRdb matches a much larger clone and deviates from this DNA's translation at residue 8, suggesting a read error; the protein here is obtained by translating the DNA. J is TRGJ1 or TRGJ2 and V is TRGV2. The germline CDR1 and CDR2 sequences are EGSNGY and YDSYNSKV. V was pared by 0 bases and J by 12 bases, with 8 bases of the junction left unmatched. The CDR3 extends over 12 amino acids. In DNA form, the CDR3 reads TGTGCCACCTGGGACGGGGATGGTGCGAAACTCTTT. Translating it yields CATWDGDGAKLF.

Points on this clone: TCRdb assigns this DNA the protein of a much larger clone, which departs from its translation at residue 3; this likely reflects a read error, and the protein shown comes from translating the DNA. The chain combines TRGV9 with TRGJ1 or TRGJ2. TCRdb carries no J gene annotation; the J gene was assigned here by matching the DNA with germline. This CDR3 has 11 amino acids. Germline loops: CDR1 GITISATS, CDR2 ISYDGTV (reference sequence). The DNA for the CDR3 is TGTGCCTCGTGGGAGGTGTCGGTGAAACTCTTT. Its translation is CASWEVSVKLF.

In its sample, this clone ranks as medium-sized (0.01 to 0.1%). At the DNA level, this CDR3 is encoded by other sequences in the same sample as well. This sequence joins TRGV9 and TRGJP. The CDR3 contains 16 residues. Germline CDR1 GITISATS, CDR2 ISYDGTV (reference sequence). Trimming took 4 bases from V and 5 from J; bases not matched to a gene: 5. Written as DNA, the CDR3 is TGTGCCTTGTGGGACGCTAAAGAGTTGGGCAAAAAAATCAAGGTATTT. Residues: CALWDAKELGKKIKVF.

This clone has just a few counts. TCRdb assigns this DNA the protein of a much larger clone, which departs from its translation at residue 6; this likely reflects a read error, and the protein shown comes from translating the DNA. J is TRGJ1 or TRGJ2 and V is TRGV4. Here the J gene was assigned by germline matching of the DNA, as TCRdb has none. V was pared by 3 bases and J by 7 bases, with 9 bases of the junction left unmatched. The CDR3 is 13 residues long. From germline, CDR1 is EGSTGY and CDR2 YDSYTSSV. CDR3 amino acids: CATWDRQEYKKLF. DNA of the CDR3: TGTGCCACCTGGGATAGGCAAGAGTATAAGAAACTCTTT.

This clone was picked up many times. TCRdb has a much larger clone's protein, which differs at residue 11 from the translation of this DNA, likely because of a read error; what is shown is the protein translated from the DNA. The CDR3 protein is CALWEPDGYKELF. As DNA, the CDR3 is TGTGCCTTGTGGGAGCCCGACGGTTATAAGGAACTCTTT. The V gene was identified as TRGV9, while no J gene was called. CDR1 is GITISATS and CDR2 is ISYDGTV in the germline V gene (reference sequence). This CDR3 comprises 13 residues.

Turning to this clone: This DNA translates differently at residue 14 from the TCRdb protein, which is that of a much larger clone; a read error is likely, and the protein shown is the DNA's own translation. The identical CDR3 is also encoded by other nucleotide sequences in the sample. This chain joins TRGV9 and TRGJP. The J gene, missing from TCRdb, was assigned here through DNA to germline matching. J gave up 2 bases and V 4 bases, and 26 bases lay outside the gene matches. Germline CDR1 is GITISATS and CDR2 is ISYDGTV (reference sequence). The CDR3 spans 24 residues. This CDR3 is CALWDVARKLSRDRQELGKKIKVF. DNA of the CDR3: TGTGCCTTGTGGGATGTAGCTCGCAAGCTTTCAAGGGACCGGCAAGAGTTGGGCAAAAAAATCAAGGTATTT.

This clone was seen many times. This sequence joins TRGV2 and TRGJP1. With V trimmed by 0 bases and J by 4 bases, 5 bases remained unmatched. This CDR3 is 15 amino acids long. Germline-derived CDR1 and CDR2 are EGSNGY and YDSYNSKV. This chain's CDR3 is CATWDGRGTGWFKIF. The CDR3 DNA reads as TGTGCCACCTGGGACGGGCGGGGCACTGGTTGGTTCAAGATATTT.

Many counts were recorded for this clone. The CDR3 bases are TGTGCCACCTGGGAATATACCACTGGTTGGTTCAAGATATTT. Translation gives CATWEYTTGWFKIF. The V and J genes are TRGV3 and TRGJP1. Per germline, CDR1 VTNTFY and CDR2 YDVSTARD (reference sequence). The CDR3 consists of 14 residues. J lost 0 bases, V lost 4 bases, and 2 bases had no gene match.

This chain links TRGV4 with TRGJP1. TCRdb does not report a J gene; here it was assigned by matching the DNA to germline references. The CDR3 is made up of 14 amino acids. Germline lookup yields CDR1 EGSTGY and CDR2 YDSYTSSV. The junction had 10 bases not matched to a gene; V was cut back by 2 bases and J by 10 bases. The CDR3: CATWDAPGVWFKIF. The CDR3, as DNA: TGTGCCACCTGGGATGCCCCAGGGGTTTGGTTCAAGATATTT.

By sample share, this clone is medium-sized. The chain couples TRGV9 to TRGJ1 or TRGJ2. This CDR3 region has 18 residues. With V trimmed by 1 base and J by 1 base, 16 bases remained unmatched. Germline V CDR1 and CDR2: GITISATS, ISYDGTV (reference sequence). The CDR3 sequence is CALWEVQQLGDNYYKKLF. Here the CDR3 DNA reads TGTGCCTTGTGGGAGGTACAACAATTAGGCGATAATTATTATAAGAAACTCTTT.

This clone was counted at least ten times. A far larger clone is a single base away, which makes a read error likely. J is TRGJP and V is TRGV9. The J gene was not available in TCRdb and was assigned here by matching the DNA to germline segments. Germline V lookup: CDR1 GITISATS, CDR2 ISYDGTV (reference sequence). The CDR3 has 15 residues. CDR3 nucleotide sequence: TGTGCCTTGTGGGACCTCGAGTGGGGCAAAAAAATCAAGGTATTT. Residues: CALWDLEWGKKIKVF.

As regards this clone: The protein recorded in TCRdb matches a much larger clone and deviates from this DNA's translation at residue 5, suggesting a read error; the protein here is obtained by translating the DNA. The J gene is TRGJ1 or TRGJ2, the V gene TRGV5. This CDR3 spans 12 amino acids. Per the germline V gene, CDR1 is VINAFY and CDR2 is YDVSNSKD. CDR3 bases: TGTGCCACCTGGAACAGTGCCTATAAGAAACTCTTT. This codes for CATWNSAYKKLF.

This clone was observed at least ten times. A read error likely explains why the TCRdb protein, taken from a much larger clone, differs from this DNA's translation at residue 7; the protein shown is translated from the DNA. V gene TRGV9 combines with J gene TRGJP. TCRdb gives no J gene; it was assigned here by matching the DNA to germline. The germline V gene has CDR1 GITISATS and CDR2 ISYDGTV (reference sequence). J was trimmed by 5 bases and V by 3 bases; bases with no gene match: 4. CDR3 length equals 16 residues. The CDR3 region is CALWETEELGKKIKVF. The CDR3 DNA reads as TGTGCCTTGTGGGAGACAGAAGAGTTGGGCAAAAAAATCAAGGTATTT.

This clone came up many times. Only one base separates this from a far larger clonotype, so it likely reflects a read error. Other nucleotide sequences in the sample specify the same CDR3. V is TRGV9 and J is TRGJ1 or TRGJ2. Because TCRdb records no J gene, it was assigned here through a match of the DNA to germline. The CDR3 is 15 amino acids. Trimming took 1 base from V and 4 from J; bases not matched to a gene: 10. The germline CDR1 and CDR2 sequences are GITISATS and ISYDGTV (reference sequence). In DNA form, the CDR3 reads TGTGCCTTGTGGGAGGTAACTAGAACCTATTATAAGAAACTCTTT. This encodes CALWEVTRTYYKKLF.

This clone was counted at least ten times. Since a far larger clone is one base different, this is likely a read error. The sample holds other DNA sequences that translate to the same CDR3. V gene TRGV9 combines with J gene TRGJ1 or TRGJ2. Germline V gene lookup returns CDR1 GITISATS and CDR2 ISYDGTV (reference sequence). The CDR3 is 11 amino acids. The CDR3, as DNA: TGTGCCCTGTGGGAGCCCTATAAGAAACTCTTT. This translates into CALWEPYKKLF.

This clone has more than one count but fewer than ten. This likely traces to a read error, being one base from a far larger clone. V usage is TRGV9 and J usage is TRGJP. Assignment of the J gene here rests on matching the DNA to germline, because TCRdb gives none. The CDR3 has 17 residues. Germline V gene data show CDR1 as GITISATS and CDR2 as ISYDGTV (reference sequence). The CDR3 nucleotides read TGTGCCCTGTGGGAGTTCGACAACGAGTTGGGCAAAAAAATCAAGGTATTT. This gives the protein CALWEFDNELGKKIKVF.

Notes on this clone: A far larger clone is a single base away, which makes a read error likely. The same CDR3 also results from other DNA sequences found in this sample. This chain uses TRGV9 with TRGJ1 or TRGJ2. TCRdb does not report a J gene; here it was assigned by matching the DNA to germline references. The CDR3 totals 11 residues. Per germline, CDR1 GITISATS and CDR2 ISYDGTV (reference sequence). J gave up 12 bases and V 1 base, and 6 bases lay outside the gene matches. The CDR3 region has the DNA TGTGCCTTGTGGGAGGTATCGGTGAAACTCTTT. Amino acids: CALWEVSVKLF.

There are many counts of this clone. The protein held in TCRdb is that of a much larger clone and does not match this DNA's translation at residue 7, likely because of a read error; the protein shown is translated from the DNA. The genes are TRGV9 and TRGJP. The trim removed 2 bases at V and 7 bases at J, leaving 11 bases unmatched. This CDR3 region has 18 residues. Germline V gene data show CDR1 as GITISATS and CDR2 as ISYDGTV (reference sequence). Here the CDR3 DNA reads TGTGCCTTGTGGGAGGACAGTAAGGGGGAGTTGGGCAAAAAAATCAAGGTATTT. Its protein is CALWEDSKGELGKKIKVF.

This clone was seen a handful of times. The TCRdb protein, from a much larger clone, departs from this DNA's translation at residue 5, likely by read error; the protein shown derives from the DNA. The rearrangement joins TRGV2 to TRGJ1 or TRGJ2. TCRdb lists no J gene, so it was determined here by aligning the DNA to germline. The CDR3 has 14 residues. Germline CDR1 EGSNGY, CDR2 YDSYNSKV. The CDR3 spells CATWNGPGYYKKLF. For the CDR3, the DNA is TGTGCCACCTGGAACGGGCCTGGTTATTATAAGAAACTCTTT.

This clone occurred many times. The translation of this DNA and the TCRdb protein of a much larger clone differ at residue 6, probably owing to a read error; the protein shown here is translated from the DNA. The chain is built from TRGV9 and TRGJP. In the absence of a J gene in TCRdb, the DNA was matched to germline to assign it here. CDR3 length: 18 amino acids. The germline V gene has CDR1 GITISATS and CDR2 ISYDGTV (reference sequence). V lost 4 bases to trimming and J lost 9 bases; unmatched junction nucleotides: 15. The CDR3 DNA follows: TGTGCCTTGTGGGACCGGGGCGCTTTTGGGTTGGGCAAAAAAATCAAGGTATTT. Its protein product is CALWDRGAFGLGKKIKVF.

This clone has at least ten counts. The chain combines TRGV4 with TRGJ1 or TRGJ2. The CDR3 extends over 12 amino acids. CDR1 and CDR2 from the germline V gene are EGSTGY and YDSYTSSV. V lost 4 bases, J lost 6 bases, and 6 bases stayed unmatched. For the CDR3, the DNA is TGTGCCACCTGGGAATTGTCTTATAAGAAACTCTTT. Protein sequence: CATWELSYKKLF.

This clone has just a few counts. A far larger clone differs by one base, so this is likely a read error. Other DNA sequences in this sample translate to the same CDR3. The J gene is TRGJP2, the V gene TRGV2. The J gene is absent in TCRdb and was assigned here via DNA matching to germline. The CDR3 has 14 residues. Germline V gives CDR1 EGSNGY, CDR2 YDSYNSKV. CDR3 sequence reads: CATWDGSSDWIKTF. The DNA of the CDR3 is TGTGCCACCTGGGACGGAAGTAGCGATTGGATCAAGACGTTT.